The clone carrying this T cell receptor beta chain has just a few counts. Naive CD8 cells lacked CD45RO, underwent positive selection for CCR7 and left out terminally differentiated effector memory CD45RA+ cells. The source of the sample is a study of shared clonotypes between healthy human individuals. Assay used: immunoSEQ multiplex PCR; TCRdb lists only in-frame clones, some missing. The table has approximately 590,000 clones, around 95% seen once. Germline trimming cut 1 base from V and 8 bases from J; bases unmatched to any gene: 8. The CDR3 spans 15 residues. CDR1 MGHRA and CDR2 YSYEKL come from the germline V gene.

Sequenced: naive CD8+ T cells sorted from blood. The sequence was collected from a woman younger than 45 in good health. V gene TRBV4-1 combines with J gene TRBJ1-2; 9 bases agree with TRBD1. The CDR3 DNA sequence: TGCGCCAGCAGCCAAGTAGGACAGGGGATGAAGGGCTACACCTTC. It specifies CASSQVGQGMKGYTF.